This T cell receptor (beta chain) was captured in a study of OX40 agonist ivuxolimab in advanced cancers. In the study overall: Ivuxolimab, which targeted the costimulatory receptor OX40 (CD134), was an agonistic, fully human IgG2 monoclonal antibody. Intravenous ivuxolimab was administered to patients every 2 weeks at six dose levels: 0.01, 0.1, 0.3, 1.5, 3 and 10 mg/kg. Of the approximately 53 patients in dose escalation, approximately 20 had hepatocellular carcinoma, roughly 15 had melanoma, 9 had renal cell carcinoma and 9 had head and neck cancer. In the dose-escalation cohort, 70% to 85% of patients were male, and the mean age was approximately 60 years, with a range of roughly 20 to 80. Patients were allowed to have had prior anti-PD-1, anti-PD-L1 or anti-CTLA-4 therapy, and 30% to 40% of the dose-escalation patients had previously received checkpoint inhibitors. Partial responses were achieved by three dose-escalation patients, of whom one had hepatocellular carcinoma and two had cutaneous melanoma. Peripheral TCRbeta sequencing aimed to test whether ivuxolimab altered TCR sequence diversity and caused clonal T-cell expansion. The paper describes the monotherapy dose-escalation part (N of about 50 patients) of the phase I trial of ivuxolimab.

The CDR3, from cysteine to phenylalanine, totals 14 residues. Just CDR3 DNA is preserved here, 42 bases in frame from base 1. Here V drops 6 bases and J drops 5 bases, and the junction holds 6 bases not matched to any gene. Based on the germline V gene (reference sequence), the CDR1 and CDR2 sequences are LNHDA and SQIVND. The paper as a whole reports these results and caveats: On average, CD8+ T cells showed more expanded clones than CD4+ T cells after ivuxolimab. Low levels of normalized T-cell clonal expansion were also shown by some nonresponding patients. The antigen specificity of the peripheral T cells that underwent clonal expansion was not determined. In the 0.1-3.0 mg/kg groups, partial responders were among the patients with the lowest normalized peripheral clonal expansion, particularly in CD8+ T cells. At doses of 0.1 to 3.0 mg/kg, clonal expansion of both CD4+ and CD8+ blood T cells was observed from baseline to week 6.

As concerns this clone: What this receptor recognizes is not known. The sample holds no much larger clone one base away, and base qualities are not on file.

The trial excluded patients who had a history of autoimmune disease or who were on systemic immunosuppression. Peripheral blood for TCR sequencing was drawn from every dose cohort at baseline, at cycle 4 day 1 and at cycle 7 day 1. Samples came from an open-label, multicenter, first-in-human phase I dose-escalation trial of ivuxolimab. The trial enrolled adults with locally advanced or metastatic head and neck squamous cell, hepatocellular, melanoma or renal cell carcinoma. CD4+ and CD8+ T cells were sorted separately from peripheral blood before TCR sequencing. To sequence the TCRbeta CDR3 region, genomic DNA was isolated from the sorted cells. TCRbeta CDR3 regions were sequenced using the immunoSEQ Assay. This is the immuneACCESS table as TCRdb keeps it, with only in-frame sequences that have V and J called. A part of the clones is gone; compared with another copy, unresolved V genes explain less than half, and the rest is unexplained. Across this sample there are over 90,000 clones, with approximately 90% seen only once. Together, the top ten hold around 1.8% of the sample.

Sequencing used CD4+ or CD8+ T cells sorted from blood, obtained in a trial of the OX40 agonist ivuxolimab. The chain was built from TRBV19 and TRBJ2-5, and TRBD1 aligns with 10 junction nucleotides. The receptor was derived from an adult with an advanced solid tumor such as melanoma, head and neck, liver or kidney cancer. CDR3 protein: CASRPGQGRETQYF. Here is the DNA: TGTGCCAGTAGGCCGGGACAGGGGAGGGAGACCCAGTACTTC.